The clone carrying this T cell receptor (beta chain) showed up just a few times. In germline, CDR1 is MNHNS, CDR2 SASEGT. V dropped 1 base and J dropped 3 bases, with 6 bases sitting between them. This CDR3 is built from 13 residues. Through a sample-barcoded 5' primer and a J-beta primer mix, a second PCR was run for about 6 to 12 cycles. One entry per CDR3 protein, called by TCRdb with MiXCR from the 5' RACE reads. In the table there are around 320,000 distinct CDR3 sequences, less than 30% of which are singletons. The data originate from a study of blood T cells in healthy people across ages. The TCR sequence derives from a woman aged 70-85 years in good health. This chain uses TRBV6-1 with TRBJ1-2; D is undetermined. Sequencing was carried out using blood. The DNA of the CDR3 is TGTGCCAGCAGTGAAGACGGGGACTATGGCTACACCTTC. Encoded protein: CASSEDGDYGYTF.